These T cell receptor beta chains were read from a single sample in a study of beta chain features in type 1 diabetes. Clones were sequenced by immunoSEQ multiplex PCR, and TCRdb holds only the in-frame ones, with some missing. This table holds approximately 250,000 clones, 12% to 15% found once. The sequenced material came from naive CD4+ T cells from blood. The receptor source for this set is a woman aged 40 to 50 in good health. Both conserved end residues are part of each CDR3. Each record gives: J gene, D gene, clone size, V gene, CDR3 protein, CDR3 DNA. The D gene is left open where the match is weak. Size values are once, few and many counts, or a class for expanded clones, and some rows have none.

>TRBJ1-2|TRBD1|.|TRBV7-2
CASSLGQGFFGYTF
TGTGCCAGCAGCTTAGGACAGGGTTTTTTTGGCTACACCTTC
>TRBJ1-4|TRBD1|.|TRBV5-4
CASSRGQGTATNEKLFF
TGTGCCAGCAGCCGGGGACAGGGAACAGCAACTAATGAAAAACTGTTTTTT
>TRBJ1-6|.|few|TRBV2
CASRAQGGYGSPLHF
TGTGCCAGTCGAGCCCAGGGAGGATATGGTTCACCCCTCCACTTT
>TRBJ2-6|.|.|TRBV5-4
CASSRLTGDNVLTF
TGTGCCAGCAGTCGATTGACCGGGGACAACGTCCTGACTTTC
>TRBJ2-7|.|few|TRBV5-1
CASSLGTRIGGEQYF
TGCGCCAGCAGCTTGGGTACCCGCATCGGTGGCGAGCAGTACTTC
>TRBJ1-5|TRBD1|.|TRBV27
CASSSGTGGGSNQPQHF
TGTGCCAGCAGTTCAGGGACAGGGGGAGGGAGCAATCAGCCCCAGCATTTT
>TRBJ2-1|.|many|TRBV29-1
CSVEVGFGTSTLF
.
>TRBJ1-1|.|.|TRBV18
CASSPLDTAEAFF
TGTGCCAGCTCACCACTTGACACAGCTGAAGCTTTCTTT
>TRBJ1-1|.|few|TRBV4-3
CASSQDSQYTEAFF
TGCGCCAGCAGCCAAGACAGTCAGTACACTGAAGCTTTCTTT
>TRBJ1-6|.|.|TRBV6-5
CASSPRGALHF
TGTGCCAGCAGCCCCCGGGGGGCCCTCCACTTT
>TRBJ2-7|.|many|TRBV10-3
CATWESAISF
TGTGCCACCTGGGAGAGTGCTATTTCATTC
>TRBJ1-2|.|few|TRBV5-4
CASSLDTRGYGYTF
TGTGCCAGCAGCTTGGACACAAGGGGCTATGGCTACACCTTC
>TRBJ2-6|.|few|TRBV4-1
CASSQGGQSTNVLTF
TGCGCCAGCAGCCAAGGCGGACAGTCAACCAACGTCCTGACTTTC
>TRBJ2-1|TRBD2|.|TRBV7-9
CASRAPGTSGGVRSEQFF
TGTGCCAGCAGGGCTCCCGGGACTAGCGGGGGGGTTCGGAGTGAGCAGTTCTTC
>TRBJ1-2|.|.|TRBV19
CASSTPGQNYGYTF
TGTGCCAGTAGTACCCCCGGACAGAACTATGGCTACACCTTC
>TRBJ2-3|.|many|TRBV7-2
CASSQRLGGDTQYF
TGTGCCAGCAGCCAACGCTTGGGAGGAGATACGCAGTATTTT
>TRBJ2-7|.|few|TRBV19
CASTSRFDEQYF
TGTGCCAGTACGTCCCGGTTCGACGAGCAGTACTTC
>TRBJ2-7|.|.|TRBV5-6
CASSRTPGGTAYEQYF
TGTGCCAGCAGCCGGACGCCTGGAGGGACCGCCTACGAGCAGTACTTC
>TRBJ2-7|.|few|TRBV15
CATSRDRGPYEQYF
TGTGCCACCAGCAGAGACAGGGGCCCCTACGAGCAGTACTTC
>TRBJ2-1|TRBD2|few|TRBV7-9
CASTNVGGGSYNEQFF
TGTGCCAGCACCAACGTGGGCGGGGGTTCCTACAATGAGCAGTTCTTC
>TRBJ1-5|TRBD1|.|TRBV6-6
CASSFTGDQPQHF
TGTGCCAGCAGCTTCACAGGGGATCAGCCCCAGCATTTT
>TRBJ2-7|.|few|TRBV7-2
CASSPDLYEQYF
TGTGCCAGCAGCCCCGATCTTTACGAGCAGTACTTC
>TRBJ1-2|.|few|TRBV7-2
CASSPGVVGMNYGYTF
TGTGCCAGCAGCCCAGGAGTGGTCGGGATGAACTATGGCTACACCTTC
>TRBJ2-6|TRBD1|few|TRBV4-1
CASSQGTGGASGANVLTF
TGCGCCAGCAGCCAAGGGACAGGAGGAGCCTCTGGGGCCAACGTCCTGACTTTC
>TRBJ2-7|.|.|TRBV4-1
CASSQATTEEYEQYF
TGCGCCAGCAGCCAAGCGACCACTGAGGAATACGAGCAGTACTTC
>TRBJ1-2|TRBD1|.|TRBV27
CASRWTGESGYTF
TGTGCCAGCAGGTGGACAGGGGAGAGCGGCTACACCTTC
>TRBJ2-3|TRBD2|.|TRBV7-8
CASSWTSSPDTQYF
TGTGCCAGCAGCTGGACTAGCTCCCCCGATACGCAGTATTTT
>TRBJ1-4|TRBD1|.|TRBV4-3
CASSQVLGTGSSTNEKLFF
TGCGCCAGCAGCCAAGTCCTCGGGACAGGGTCATCAACTAATGAAAAACTGTTTTTT
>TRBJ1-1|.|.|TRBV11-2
CASSPGRKPFF
TGTGCCAGCAGCCCGGGAAGAAAACCTTTCTTT
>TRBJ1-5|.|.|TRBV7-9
CASSLEQYGNQPQHF
TGTGCCAGCAGCTTAGAACAGTATGGCAATCAGCCCCAGCATTTT
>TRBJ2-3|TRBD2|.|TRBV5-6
CASSLPGTSGSDTQYF
TGTGCCAGCAGCTTGCCCGGGACTAGCGGTTCAGATACGCAGTATTTT
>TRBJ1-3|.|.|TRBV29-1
CSVVVGLGNTIYF
TGCAGCGTTGTGGTGGGGCTTGGAAACACCATATATTTT
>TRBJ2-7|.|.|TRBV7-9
CASSLEVWQGDYEQYF
TGTGCCAGCAGCTTAGAGGTCTGGCAGGGTGACTACGAGCAGTACTTC
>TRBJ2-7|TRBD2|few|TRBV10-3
CAISPGLAGGLSSYEQYF
TGTGCCATCAGCCCGGGACTAGCGGGGGGCCTCAGCTCCTACGAGCAGTACTTC
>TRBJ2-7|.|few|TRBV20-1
CSARADYEQYF
TGCAGTGCTAGAGCAGACTACGAGCAGTACTTC
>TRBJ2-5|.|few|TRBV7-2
CASSRAGETQYF
TGTGCCAGCAGCAGGGCGGGAGAGACCCAGTACTTC
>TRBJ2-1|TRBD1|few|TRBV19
CASSLQGVGGNEQFF
TGTGCCAGCTCCCTGCAGGGGGTGGGTGGCAATGAGCAGTTCTTC
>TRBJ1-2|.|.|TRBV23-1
CASGRDTTNFYGYTF
TGCGCCAGCGGACGGGACACCACTAACTTTTATGGCTACACCTTC
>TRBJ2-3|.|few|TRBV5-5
CASSLFLTSGAGDTQYF
TGTGCCAGCAGCTTGTTCCTGACGTCAGGGGCCGGTGATACGCAGTATTTT
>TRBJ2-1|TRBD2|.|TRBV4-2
CASSSLAGGNNEQFF
TGTGCCAGCAGCTCGCTAGCGGGGGGAAACAATGAGCAGTTCTTC
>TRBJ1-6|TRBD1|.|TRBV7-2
CASSVYRGPPLHF
TGTGCCAGCAGCGTCTACAGGGGTCCTCCCCTCCACTTT
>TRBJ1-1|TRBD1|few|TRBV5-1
CASSLEGRTGDPEAFF
TGCGCCAGCAGCTTGGAGGGGCGGACAGGGGACCCTGAAGCTTTCTTT
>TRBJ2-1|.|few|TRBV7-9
CASSLGLPIFEQFF
TGTGCCAGCAGTCTGGGGCTGCCGATATTCGAGCAGTTCTTC
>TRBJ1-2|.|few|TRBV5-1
CASSLAGDGYTF
TGCGCCAGCAGCTTGGCAGGGGATGGCTACACCTTC
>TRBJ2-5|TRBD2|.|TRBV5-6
CASSLKASGPKTQYF
TGTGCCAGCAGCTTGAAGGCTAGCGGGCCCAAGACCCAGTACTTC
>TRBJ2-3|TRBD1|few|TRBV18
CASSPLTGVADTQYF
TGTGCCAGCTCACCGCTGACAGGGGTTGCAGATACGCAGTATTTT
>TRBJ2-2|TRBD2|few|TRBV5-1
CASSAGLAGLNTGELFF
TGCGCCAGCAGCGCGGGCCTAGCGGGCCTGAACACCGGGGAGCTGTTTTTT
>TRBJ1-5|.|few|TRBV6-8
CASSAGHDSNQPQHF
TGTGCCAGCAGTGCAGGGCACGATAGCAATCAGCCCCAGCATTTT
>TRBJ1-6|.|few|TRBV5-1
CASSLQGLLPNSPLHF
TGCGCCAGCAGCTTGCAGGGCCTCTTACCAAATTCACCCCTCCACTTT
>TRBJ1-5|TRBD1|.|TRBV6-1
CASSSRTGDQPQHF
TGTGCCAGCAGTTCCCGGACAGGGGATCAGCCCCAGCATTTT
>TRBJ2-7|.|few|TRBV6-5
CASNAFGGRYEQYF
TGTGCCAGCAACGCCTTCGGGGGTCGTTACGAGCAGTACTTC
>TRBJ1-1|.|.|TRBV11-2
CASSLGLWRTEAFF
TGTGCCAGCAGCTTAGGGCTCTGGAGGACTGAAGCTTTCTTT
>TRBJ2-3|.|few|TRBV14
CASRQDSTDTQYF
TGTGCCAGCAGACAGGACAGCACAGATACGCAGTATTTT
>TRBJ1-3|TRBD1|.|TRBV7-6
CASSLDTPGQGENTIYF
TGTGCCAGCAGCTTAGATACCCCGGGACAGGGTGAAAACACCATATATTTT
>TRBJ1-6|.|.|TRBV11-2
CASSLVRGVSPLHF
TGTGCCAGCAGCTTGGTACGAGGTGTATCACCCCTCCACTTT
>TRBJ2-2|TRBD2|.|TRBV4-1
CASRLSGGDTGELFF
TGCGCCAGCAGGCTTAGCGGGGGGGACACCGGGGAGCTGTTTTTT